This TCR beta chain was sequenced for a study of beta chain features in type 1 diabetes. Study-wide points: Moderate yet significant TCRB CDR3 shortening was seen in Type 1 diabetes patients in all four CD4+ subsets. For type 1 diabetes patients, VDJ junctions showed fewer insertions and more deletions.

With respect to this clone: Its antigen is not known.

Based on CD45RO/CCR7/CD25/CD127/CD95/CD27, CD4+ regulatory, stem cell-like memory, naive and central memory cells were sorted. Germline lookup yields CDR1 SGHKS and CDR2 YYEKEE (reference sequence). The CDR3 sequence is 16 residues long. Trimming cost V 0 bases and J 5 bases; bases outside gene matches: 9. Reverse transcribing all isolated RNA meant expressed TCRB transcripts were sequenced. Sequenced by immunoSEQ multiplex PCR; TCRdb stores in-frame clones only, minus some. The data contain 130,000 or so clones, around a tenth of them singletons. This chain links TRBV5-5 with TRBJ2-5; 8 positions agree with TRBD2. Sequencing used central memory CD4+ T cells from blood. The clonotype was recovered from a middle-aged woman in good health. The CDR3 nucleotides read TGTGCCAGCAGCTTGGACTCGGACCCGGGGGGGGAGACCCAGTACTTC. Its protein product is CASSLDSDPGGETQYF.